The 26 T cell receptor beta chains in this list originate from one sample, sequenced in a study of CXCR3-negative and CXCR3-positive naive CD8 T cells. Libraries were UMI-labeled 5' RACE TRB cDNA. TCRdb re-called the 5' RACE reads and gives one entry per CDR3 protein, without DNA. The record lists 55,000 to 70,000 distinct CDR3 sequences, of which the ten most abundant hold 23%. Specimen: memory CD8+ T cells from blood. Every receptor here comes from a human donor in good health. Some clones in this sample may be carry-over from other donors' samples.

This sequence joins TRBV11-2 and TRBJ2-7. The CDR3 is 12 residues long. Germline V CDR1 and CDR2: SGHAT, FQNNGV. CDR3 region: CASSLDLYEQYF.

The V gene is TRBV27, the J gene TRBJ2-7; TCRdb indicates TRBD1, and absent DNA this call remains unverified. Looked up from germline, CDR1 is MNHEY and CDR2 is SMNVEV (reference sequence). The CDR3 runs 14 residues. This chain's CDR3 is CASRPLTGFHEQYF.

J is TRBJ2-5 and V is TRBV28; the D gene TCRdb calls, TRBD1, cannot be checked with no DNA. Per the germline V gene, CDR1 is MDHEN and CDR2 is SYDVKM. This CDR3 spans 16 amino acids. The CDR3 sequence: CASSIPGTPHQETQYF.

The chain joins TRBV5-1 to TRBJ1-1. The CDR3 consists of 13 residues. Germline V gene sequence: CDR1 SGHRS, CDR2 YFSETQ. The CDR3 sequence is CASSPTWRAEAFF.

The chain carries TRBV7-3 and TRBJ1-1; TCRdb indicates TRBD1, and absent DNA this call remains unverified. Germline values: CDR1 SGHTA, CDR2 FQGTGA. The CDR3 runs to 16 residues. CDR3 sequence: CASSPGVGAMNTEAFF.

The CDR3 is CASRTGWYEQYF. This chain connects TRBV2 to TRBJ2-7; TCRdb reports TRBD1, a call that lacks DNA to check it against. The CDR3 totals 12 residues. Germline V lookup: CDR1 SNHLY, CDR2 FYNNEI.

CDR3 loop: CSARKTSGGWTGELFF. V gene TRBV20-1 combines with J gene TRBJ2-2; TCRdb designates TRBD2, a call that cannot be tested without DNA. This CDR3 contains 16 residues. The V gene's germline CDR1 is DFQATT and CDR2 SNEGSKA (reference sequence).

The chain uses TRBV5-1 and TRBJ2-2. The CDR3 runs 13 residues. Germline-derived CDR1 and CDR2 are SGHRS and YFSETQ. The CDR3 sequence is CASSLDLAGELFF.

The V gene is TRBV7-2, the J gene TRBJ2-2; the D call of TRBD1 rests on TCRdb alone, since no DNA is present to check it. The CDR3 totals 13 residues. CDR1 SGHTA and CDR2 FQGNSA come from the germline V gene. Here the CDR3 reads CASSPLPTGELFF.

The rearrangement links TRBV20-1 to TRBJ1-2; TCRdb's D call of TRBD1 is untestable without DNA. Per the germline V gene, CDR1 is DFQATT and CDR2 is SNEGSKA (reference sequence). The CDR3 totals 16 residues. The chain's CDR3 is CSARTDRGSDSDGYTF.

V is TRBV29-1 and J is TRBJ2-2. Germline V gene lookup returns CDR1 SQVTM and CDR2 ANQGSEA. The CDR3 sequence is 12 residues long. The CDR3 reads CSVEGDPGELFF.

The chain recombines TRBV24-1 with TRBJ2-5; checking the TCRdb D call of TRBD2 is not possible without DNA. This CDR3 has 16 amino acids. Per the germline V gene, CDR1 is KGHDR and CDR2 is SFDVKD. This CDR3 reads CATSDFAGGPGETQYF.

CDR3: CASSLEGFVAYNEQFF. The rearrangement links TRBV11-1 to TRBJ2-1. This CDR3 comprises 16 residues. The germline V gene encodes CDR1 SGHAT and CDR2 FQDESV (reference sequence).

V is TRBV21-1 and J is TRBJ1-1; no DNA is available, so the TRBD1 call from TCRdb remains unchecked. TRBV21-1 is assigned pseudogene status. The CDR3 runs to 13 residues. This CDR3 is CAPPGQGNTEAFF.

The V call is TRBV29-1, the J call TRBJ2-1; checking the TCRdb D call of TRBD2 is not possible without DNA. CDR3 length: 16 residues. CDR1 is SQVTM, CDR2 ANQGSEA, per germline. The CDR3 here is CSVASGVVPLYNEQFF.

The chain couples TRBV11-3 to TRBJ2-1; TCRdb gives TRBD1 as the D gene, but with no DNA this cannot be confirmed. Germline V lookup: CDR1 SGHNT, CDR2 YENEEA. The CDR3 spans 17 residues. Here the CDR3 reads CASSYGTASSSYNEQFF. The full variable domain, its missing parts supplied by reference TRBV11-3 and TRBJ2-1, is EAGVVQSPRYKIIEKKQPVAFWCNPISGHNTLYWYLQNLGQGPELLIRYENEEAVDDSQLPKDRFSAERLKGVDSTLKIQPAELGDSAVYLCASSYGTASSSYNEQFFGPGTRLTVL.

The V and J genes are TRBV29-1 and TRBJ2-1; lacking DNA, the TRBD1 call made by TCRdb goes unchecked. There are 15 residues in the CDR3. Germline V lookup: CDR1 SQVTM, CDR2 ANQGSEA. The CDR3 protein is CSVEDGAGSYNEQFF.

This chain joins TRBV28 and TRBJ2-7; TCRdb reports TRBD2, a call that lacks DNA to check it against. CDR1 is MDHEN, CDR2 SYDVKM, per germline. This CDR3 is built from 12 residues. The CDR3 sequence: CASSPGGLAQYF.

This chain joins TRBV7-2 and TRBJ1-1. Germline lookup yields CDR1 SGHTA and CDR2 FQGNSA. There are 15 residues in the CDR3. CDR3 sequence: CASSLLGGNVAEAFF.

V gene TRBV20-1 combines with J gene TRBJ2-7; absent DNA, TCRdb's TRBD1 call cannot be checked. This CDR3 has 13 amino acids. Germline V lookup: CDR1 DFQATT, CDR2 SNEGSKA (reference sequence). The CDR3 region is CSARHRGQYEQYF.

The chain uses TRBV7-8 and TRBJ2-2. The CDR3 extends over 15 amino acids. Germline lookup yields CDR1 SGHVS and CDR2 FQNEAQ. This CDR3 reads CASSFILGNTGELFF.

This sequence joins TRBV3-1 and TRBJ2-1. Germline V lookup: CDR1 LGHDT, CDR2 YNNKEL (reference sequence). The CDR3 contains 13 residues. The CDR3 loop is CASSQWTYNEQFF.

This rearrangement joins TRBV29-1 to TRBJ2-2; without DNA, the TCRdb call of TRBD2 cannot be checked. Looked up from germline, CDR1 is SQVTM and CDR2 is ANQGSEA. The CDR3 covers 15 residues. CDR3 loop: CSVYGDSQGSGELFF.

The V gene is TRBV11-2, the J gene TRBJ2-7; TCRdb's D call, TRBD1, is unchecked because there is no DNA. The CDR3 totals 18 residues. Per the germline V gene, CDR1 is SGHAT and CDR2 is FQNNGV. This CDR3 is CASSLADGPGRPPYEQYF.

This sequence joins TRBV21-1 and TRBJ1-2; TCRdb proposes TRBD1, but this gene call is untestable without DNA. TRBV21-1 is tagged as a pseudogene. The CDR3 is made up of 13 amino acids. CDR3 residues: CASSLEDIYGYTF.

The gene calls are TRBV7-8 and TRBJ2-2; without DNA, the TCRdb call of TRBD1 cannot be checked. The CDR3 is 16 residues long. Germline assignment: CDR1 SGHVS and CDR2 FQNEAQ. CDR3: CASNKPTGVDAGELFF.